These 25 T cell receptor beta chains came from one sample sequenced in a study of T-cell memory formation after mild COVID-19. One entry per CDR3 protein results from TCRdb running MiXCR on the 5' RACE reads. The sample contains 90,000 to 120,000 distinct CDR3 sequences, around 15% of which appear only once. The sample consisted of PBMCs or a T cell subset sorted from them (not recorded which). These receptors came from a man between 18 and 35 years old who had mild COVID-19 (a few samples of this study predate the infection). Cell type and time point are not known.

The chain carries TRBV7-8 and TRBJ1-1; D might be TRBD1 (6 bases). The V end was cut by 1 base, the J end by 1 base, with 13 bases between. Germline V lookup: CDR1 SGHVS, CDR2 FQNEAQ. CDR3 length: 16 amino acids. The CDR3 DNA is TGTGCCAGCAGCTTAGAGAGACAGGAGACGAACACTGAAGCTTTCTTT. It translates to CASSLERQETNTEAFF.

V gene TRBV27 combines with J gene TRBJ1-2, with a tentative D call TRBD1 (6 bases). The CDR3 runs to 14 residues. The germline V gene has CDR1 MNHEY and CDR2 SMNVEV (reference sequence). Deletions cut 5 bases from V and 4 bases from J, with 14 bases between. CDR3: CASSADYRVYGYTF. CDR3 bases: TGTGCCAGCAGTGCCGACTACAGGGTCTATGGCTACACCTTC.

V is TRBV4-3 and J is TRBJ1-2, with D perhaps matching TRBD1 (5 bases). The CDR3 has 14 residues. The ends were cut back, 0 bases at V and 3 bases at J, with 8 bases in the middle. Germline lookup yields CDR1 LGHNA and CDR2 YSLEER. The CDR3 nucleotides read TGCGCCAGCAGCCAAGACCCGGGGCACTATGGCTACACCTTC. Translating it yields CASSQDPGHYGYTF.

This clonotype came up a few times. The genes are TRBV9 and TRBJ1-1; TRBD1 might be the D (6 bases). V lost 0 bases and J 0 bases, leaving 9 bases between the germline ends. Germline V gene lookup returns CDR1 SGDLS and CDR2 YYNGEE. There are 15 residues in the CDR3. The CDR3 region has the DNA TGTGCCAGCAGCGTAGGAGGGGGGCTGAACACTGAAGCTTTCTTT. Protein: CASSVGGGLNTEAFF. The full variable domain, its missing parts supplied by reference TRBV9 and TRBJ1-1, is DSGVTQTPKHLITATGQRVTLRCSPRSGDLSVYWYQQSLDQGLQFLIQYYNGEERAKGNILERFSAQQFPDLHSELNLSSLELGDSALYFCASSVGGGLNTEAFFGQGTRLTVV.

This clonotype was seen ten or more times. The chain uses TRBV5-6 and TRBJ2-1; D is undetermined. Trimming pared 0 bases from V and 6 bases from J, leaving 7 bases between. This CDR3 spans 13 amino acids. CDR1 is SGHDT, CDR2 YYEEEE, per germline. The CDR3 coding sequence is TGTGCCAGCAGCTTGGACAGTCCCAATGAGCAGTTCTTC. Translating gives CASSLDSPNEQFF.

A few counts support this clonotype. The rearrangement uses TRBV6-6 and TRBJ1-4; TRBD1 matches 9 bases. The CDR3 runs 18 residues. Germline loops: CDR1 MNHNY, CDR2 SVGAGI (reference sequence). V lost 7 bases to trimming and J lost 0 bases; unmatched junction nucleotides: 12. The CDR3 reads CASNQIRDRAATNEKLFF. CDR3 sequence (DNA): TGTGCCAGCAACCAAATCCGGGACAGGGCCGCAACTAATGAAAAACTGTTTTTT.

This chain uses TRBV12-3 or TRBV12-4 with TRBJ2-5; 8 nucleotides line up with TRBD2. Trimming cost V 6 bases and J 7 bases; bases outside gene matches: 4. CDR3 length equals 12 residues. Here the CDR3 reads CASSPRGGTQYF. CDR3 DNA sequence: TGTGCCAGCAGCCCTCGGGGGGGGACCCAGTACTTC.

This clonotype was observed a handful of times. The rearrangement joins TRBV10-3 to TRBJ2-7, with D hard to call. Germline V gene data show CDR1 as ENHRY and CDR2 as SYGVKD. V was clipped by 3 bases and J by 5 bases, with 11 bases between them. The CDR3 is 13 residues long. CDR3 DNA: TGTGCCATCAGTGATAAGGGTTCCCACGAGCAGTACGTC. It codes for CAISDKGSHEQYV.

The rearrangement links TRBV13 to TRBJ1-1; 8 bases align to TRBD1. V was pared by 5 bases and J by 4 bases, with 9 bases of the junction left unmatched. The CDR3 runs 15 residues. The germline gives CDR1 PRHDT, CDR2 FYEKMQ (reference sequence). The CDR3 spells CASSTKQGAGTEAFF. CDR3 coding DNA: TGTGCCAGCAGCACGAAGCAGGGGGCGGGCACTGAAGCTTTCTTT. Complete variable domain (other parts from reference TRBV13 and TRBJ1-1): AAGVIQSPRHLIKEKRETATLKCYPIPRHDTVYWYQQGPGQDPQFLISFYEKMQSDKGSIPDRFSAQQFSDYHSELNMSSLELGDSALYFCASSTKQGAGTEAFFGQGTRLTVV.

This clonotype has ten or more counts. This sequence joins TRBV4-3 and TRBJ2-5; 9 bases map to TRBD2. V lost 3 bases to trimming and J lost 4 bases; unmatched junction nucleotides: 12. Per the germline V gene, CDR1 is LGHNA and CDR2 is YSLEER. The CDR3 length is 17 residues. The CDR3 spells CASSHLNEAGGVETQYF. Here the CDR3 DNA reads TGCGCCAGCAGCCACCTCAACGAAGCGGGGGGAGTAGAGACCCAGTACTTC.

The rearrangement links TRBV4-1 to TRBJ1-3, with D perhaps TRBD1 (5 bases). V was clipped by 4 bases and J by 7 bases, with 14 bases between them. Looked up from germline, CDR1 is MGHRA and CDR2 is YSYEKL. The CDR3 is made up of 14 amino acids. In nucleotides, the CDR3 is TGCGCCAGCAGCCCCGGCAGGGTCGGCAACACCATATATTTT. It specifies CASSPGRVGNTIYF.

This clonotype showed up just a few times. This chain uses TRBV20-1 with TRBJ2-1, with 7 bases lining up with TRBD2. Germline-derived CDR1 and CDR2 are DFQATT and SNEGSKA (reference sequence). CDR3 length: 13 amino acids. With 2 bases clipped from V and 5 bases from J, the junction kept 3 bases outside the gene matches. CDR3 coding DNA: TGCAGTGCTAGAATTGCGGGGGACAATGAGCAGTTCTTC. As protein: CSARIAGDNEQFF.

This sequence joins TRBV5-1 and TRBJ2-1; 7 nucleotides match TRBD1. This CDR3 comprises 16 residues. The J segment lost 3 bases and the V segment lost 2 bases, leaving 8 bases of the junction unmatched. Germline V gene data show CDR1 as SGHRS and CDR2 as YFSETQ. CDR3 DNA: TGCGCCAGCAGCTTCCCGGCAGGGGGATACTACAATGAGCAGTTCTTC. This encodes CASSFPAGGYYNEQFF. The entire variable domain, with the rest obtained from reference TRBV5-1 and TRBJ2-1, is as follows: KAGVTQTPRYLIKTRGQQVTLSCSPISGHRSVSWYQQTPGQGLQFLFEYFSETQRNKGNFPGRFSGRQFSNSRSEMNVSTLELGDSALYLCASSFPAGGYYNEQFFGPGTRLTVL.

The genes are TRBV7-9 and TRBJ2-3, with no clear D. V was clipped by 0 bases and J by 2 bases, with 3 bases between them. CDR1 SEHNR and CDR2 FQNEAQ come from the germline V gene (reference sequence). This CDR3 comprises 13 residues. The CDR3 coding sequence is TGTGCCAGCAGCTTAGCTCTCACAGATACGCAGTATTTT. Translating gives CASSLALTDTQYF.

The chain uses TRBV7-8 and TRBJ1-5; unclear D gene. CDR1 is SGHVS and CDR2 is FQNEAQ in the germline V gene. This CDR3 contains 14 residues. V dropped 5 bases and J dropped 2 bases, with 10 bases sitting between them. The CDR3 loop is CASSPGGRNQPQHF. CDR3 nucleotide sequence: TGTGCCAGCAGCCCAGGAGGACGCAATCAGCCCCAGCATTTT. Using reference TRBV7-8 and TRBJ1-5 for the parts outside the CDR3, the full variable domain is GAGVSQSPRYKVAKRGQDVALRCDPISGHVSLFWYQQALGQGPEFLTYFQNEAQLDKSGLPSDRFFAERPEGSVSTLKIQRTQQEDSAVYLCASSPGGRNQPQHFGDGTRLSIL.

This clonotype was seen repeatedly, ten times or more. The chain is built from TRBV5-5 and TRBJ2-3; D is unresolved. The CDR3 is made up of 16 amino acids. CDR1 SGHKS and CDR2 YYEKEE come from the germline V gene (reference sequence). V was shortened by 7 bases and J by 2 bases, with 20 bases between the two germline ends. In nucleotides, the CDR3 is TGTGCCAGCCGGTTCCGTGATGGGGTAGTCACAGATACGCAGTATTTT. Translating it yields CASRFRDGVVTDTQYF.

This CDR3 is CASSLVGLRPDTQYF. The DNA for the CDR3 is TGTGCCAGCAGCTTAGTGGGACTCCGCCCGGATACGCAGTATTTT. The J gene is TRBJ2-3, the V gene TRBV7-9; D might be TRBD2 (6 bases). From germline, CDR1 is SEHNR and CDR2 FQNEAQ (reference sequence). This CDR3 spans 15 amino acids. V lost 1 base and J lost 6, with 14 bases in between.

This clonotype was counted a few times. The chain combines TRBV12-3 or TRBV12-4 with TRBJ2-7, with unresolved D. Trimming took off 1 base at V and 2 bases at J, with 6 bases between the two ends. The CDR3 length is 13 residues. CDR3: CASSLGEAYEQYF. The CDR3 DNA sequence: TGTGCCAGCAGTTTAGGGGAAGCCTACGAGCAGTACTTC.

This clonotype was counted between two and nine times. J is TRBJ2-5 and V is TRBV20-1; TRBD1 is a possible D gene (6 bases). Trimming took 6 bases from V and 0 from J, leaving 14 bases between them. The CDR3 runs 14 residues. Per the germline V gene, CDR1 is DFQATT and CDR2 is SNEGSKA (reference sequence). The CDR3, as DNA: TGCAGTGCAAAGGAAACAGGGTACCAAGAGACCCAGTACTTC. This translates into CSAKETGYQETQYF.

The chain joins TRBV12-3 or TRBV12-4 to TRBJ1-5; maybe TRBD1 (5 bases). Trimming left V 6 bases short and J 4 bases short, with 16 bases between. The CDR3 length is 15 residues. The CDR3 DNA is TGTGCCAGCAGCCGGAGGGGTTTCAAAAATCAGCCCCAGCATTTT. This translates into CASSRRGFKNQPQHF.

This clonotype has just one count. A read error is likely, as this CDR3 ends without the conserved phenylalanine or tryptophan. This chain connects TRBV3-1 to TRBJ1-2, with 8 bases matching TRBD1. V shed 4 bases and J 8 bases; nucleotides not matched to a gene: 3. CDR1 LGHDT and CDR2 YNNKEL come from the germline V gene (reference sequence). The CDR3 has 12 residues. The CDR3 region has the DNA TGTGCCAGCAGCCCTCAGGGGGCCGGCTACACCTTA. Protein sequence: CASSPQGAGYTL.

The V and J genes are TRBV20-1 and TRBJ2-7; D might be TRBD2 (6 bases). The length of the CDR3 is 15 residues. Deletions cut 0 bases from V and 4 bases from J, with 16 bases between. The germline CDR1 and CDR2 sequences are DFQATT and SNEGSKA (reference sequence). The CDR3 region has the DNA TGCAGTGCTAGAGATGTAGGGACTGAATCATACGAGCAGTACTTC. Amino acids: CSARDVGTESYEQYF.

CDR3 in DNA: TGTGCCAGCAGCGTAAGCCCGGGGGGGTTCTACAATGAGCAGTTCTTC. Its translation is CASSVSPGGFYNEQFF. The chain couples TRBV9 to TRBJ2-1; TRBD2 matches 8 bases. The length of the CDR3 is 16 residues. V trimming: 1 base; J trimming: 3 bases; junction bases outside the gene matches: 6. Germline CDR1 SGDLS, CDR2 YYNGEE.

In its sample, this clonotype was seen a few times. This sequence joins TRBV2 and TRBJ2-1; D is ambiguous. Per germline, CDR1 SNHLY and CDR2 FYNNEI. The CDR3 runs to 12 residues. With 5 bases removed from V and 6 bases from J, the gap between germline ends came to 8 bases. The CDR3 is CASSYRANEQFF. The DNA of the CDR3 is TGTGCCAGCAGTTACCGGGCCAATGAGCAGTTCTTC.

This clonotype was seen ten or more times. The chain employs TRBV7-8 and TRBJ2-5, with D perhaps given as TRBD1 or TRBD2 (5 bases each). Trimming left V 7 bases short and J 3 bases short, with 12 bases between. Germline values: CDR1 SGHVS, CDR2 FQNEAQ. The CDR3 covers 13 residues. The DNA for the CDR3 is TGTGCCAGCATCCCCATGGGGGAAGAGACCCAGTACTTC. It encodes CASIPMGEETQYF.